A single sample gave rise to the 26 T cell receptor beta chains below, sequenced in a study of glioma-infiltrating T cells. Using RNA template, CDR3s of TCR alpha and beta were amplified with iRepertoire arm-PCR. TCRdb passed the multiplex PCR reads through MiXCR, listing each CDR3 protein once. The sample has around 180,000 distinct CDR3 sequences; approximately 40% are singletons. Sequencing used glioma tissue, nonneoplastic brain tissue, or PBMCs (not recorded which). The receptors stem from a human donor with low-grade glioma or glioblastoma, undergoing nonglioma brain surgery, or in good health (not recorded which).

This sequence joins TRBV19 and TRBJ2-3; D is ambiguous. The germline CDR1 and CDR2 sequences are LNHDA and SQIVND (reference sequence). CDR3 length: 14 amino acids. V was clipped by 3 bases and J by 2 bases, with 9 bases between them. The CDR3: CASSIRVSTDTQYF. The CDR3, as DNA: TGTGCCAGTAGTATCCGGGTCTCCACAGATACGCAGTATTTT.

This clonotype was found many times. The V gene is TRBV20-1, the J gene TRBJ2-3, with unresolved D. The CDR3 sequence is 13 residues long. In germline, CDR1 is DFQATT, CDR2 SNEGSKA (reference sequence). Trimming stripped 0 bases from V and 1 base from J, with 5 bases between. CDR3 sequence reads: CSARENGTDTQYF. The CDR3 DNA is TGCAGTGCTAGAGAGAACGGCACAGATACGCAGTATTTT.

Ten or more counts support this clonotype. CDR3 bases: TGTGCCAGCAGTCAAACAGTGACAGACCAAGAGACCCAGTACTTC. Translating gives CASSQTVTDQETQYF. This chain connects TRBV7-2 to TRBJ2-5; possible D gene TRBD1, 5 bases. Germline CDR1 and CDR2: SGHTA and FQGNSA. CDR3 size: 15 residues. V was trimmed by 6 bases and J by 0 bases, leaving 14 bases between them.

About this clonotype: A read error may be the cause here, since a much bigger clone is one base away. The chain uses TRBV28 and TRBJ2-7; D uncertain. This CDR3 region has 15 residues. Per the germline V gene, CDR1 is MDHEN and CDR2 is SYDVKM. V lost 6 bases and J 0 bases, leaving 15 bases between the germline ends. The CDR3 region is CASSFDDLSSYEQYF. The CDR3 coding sequence is TGTGCCAGCAGCTTCGACGACCTCAGCTCCTACGAGCAGTACTTC.

On this clonotype: Since a much larger clone is just one base distant, this may be a read error. The conserved phenylalanine or tryptophan is not found at the CDR3 terminus, so this likely reflects a read error. The chain couples TRBV28 to TRBJ2-1; no clear D. V dropped 5 bases and J dropped 4 bases, with 9 bases sitting between them. CDR1 is MDHEN, CDR2 SYDVKM, per germline. This CDR3 comprises 13 residues. The CDR3 nucleotides are TGTGCCAGCAGTCCACCACGATACAATGAGCAGTTCTTA. As protein: CASSPPRYNEQFL.

This clonotype was observed many times. The V gene is TRBV20-1, the J gene TRBJ2-3; no clear D. CDR1 and CDR2 from the germline V gene are DFQATT and SNEGSKA (reference sequence). The CDR3 totals 13 residues. Deletions cut 5 bases from V and 2 bases from J, with 11 bases between. CDR3 sequence: CSALFQPTDTQYF. As DNA, the CDR3 is TGCAGTGCTCTCTTCCAGCCCACAGATACGCAGTATTTT.

This clonotype was detected a few times. The chain recombines TRBV2 with TRBJ1-6, with 8 positions matching TRBD1. CDR3 size: 13 residues. Germline V gene data show CDR1 as SNHLY and CDR2 as FYNNEI. The V gene end was trimmed by 4 bases and the J gene end by 8 bases; junction bases not matched to a gene: 1. The CDR3 loop reads CASSGQGYSPLHF. Written as DNA, the CDR3 is TGTGCCAGCAGTGGACAGGGGTATTCACCCCTCCACTTT.

This clonotype came up a few times. A much larger clone lies one base from this, so it may be a read error. The genes are TRBV20-1 and TRBJ2-7; 8 bases fit TRBD2. Per the germline V gene, CDR1 is DFQATT and CDR2 is SNEGSKA (reference sequence). This CDR3 spans 15 amino acids. V lost 6 bases and J lost 1; bases outside the gene matches: 11. The CDR3 region is CSAPQLAAISYEQYF. CDR3 DNA: TGCAGTGCCCCTCAACTAGCGGCGATTTCCTACGAGCAGTACTTC.

This clonotype was seen many times. This chain joins TRBV28 and TRBJ2-7; D call uncertain. This CDR3 comprises 13 residues. V was shortened by 7 bases and J by 3 bases, with 13 bases between the two germline ends. CDR1 and CDR2 from the germline V gene are MDHEN and SYDVKM. DNA of the CDR3: TGTGCCAGCACCGCCGGTGGGAACTACGAGCAGTACTTC. Encoded protein: CASTAGGNYEQYF.

This clonotype was observed many times. J is TRBJ1-5 and V is TRBV7-2; D is uncertain. V was pared by 5 bases and J by 5 bases, with 10 bases between. The CDR3 extends over 13 amino acids. CDR1 and CDR2 (germline): SGHTA, FQGNSA. Written as DNA, the CDR3 is TGTGCCAGCAGCCTATCAAGGGATCAGCCCCAGCATTTT. Protein: CASSLSRDQPQHF.

Regarding this clonotype: The CDR3 does not close with the conserved phenylalanine or tryptophan, likely indicating a read error. The rearrangement joins TRBV20-1 to TRBJ1-5; D may be TRBD1 (5 bases). The CDR3 sequence is 15 residues long. Germline V gene sequence: CDR1 DFQATT, CDR2 SNEGSKA (reference sequence). CDR3 coding DNA: TGCAGTGCTACTAGACAGTTGGATAGCAATAAGCCCCAGCATTTA. This sequence encodes CSATRQLDSNKPQHL.

With respect to this clonotype: A much larger clone lies one base from this, so it may be a read error. The CDR3 end shows no conserved phenylalanine or tryptophan, and so a read error is likely. The chain combines TRBV2 with TRBJ2-1; unclear D gene. This CDR3 region has 13 residues. V lost 3 bases and J 4 bases, leaving 7 bases between the germline ends. From germline, CDR1 is SNHLY and CDR2 FYNNEI. CDR3 sequence: CASSEYLYNEQFS. In DNA, the CDR3 is TGTGCCAGCAGTGAGTACTTATACAATGAGCAGTTCTCC.

This clonotype has a handful of counts. The chain employs TRBV28 and TRBJ2-6; TRBD2 might be the D (5 bases). With 8 bases removed from V and 4 bases from J, the gap between germline ends came to 12 bases. CDR3 length equals 14 residues. Looked up from germline, CDR1 is MDHEN and CDR2 is SYDVKM. The CDR3 sequence is CASGELAGANVLTF. DNA of the CDR3: TGTGCCAGCGGGGAATTAGCGGGGGCCAACGTCCTGACTTTC.

The chain links TRBV12-3 or TRBV12-4 to TRBJ1-3, with 7 bases that match TRBD1. V was clipped by 7 bases and J by 3 bases; unmatched bases: 12. This CDR3 has 16 residues. CDR3 coding DNA: TGTGCCAGCACCTCACGACAGGGCGGCCTTGGAAACACCATATATTTT. This sequence encodes CASTSRQGGLGNTIYF.

In the case of this clonotype: A read error is possible here, since a much larger clone lies one base away. The rearrangement uses TRBV28 and TRBJ1-5; D unresolved. This CDR3 region has 15 residues. The V gene's germline CDR1 is MDHEN and CDR2 SYDVKM. The CDR3 DNA reads TGTGCCGGCAGTTCCCGGGCCCCCCTTAATCAGCCCCAGCATTTT. Translated: CAGSSRAPLNQPQHF. The full variable domain, rest sourced from reference TRBV28 and TRBJ1-5, is DVKVTQSSRYLVKRTGEKVFLECVQDMDHENMFWYRQDPGLGLRLIYFSYDVKMKEKGDIPEGYSVSREKKERFSLILESASTNQTSMYLCAGSSRAPLNQPQHFGDGTRLSIL.

To note about this clonotype: Given a much more abundant clone one base away, this may be a read error. The chain combines TRBV28 with TRBJ2-7, with 9 positions matching TRBD2. J gave up 6 bases and V 7 bases, and 10 bases lay outside the gene matches. The CDR3 covers 14 residues. Germline lookup yields CDR1 MDHEN and CDR2 SYDVKM. The CDR3 loop reads CASIAGVLSPEQYF. The CDR3 coding sequence is TGTGCCAGCATAGCGGGAGTCTTATCCCCCGAGCAGTACTTC.

As for this clonotype: Since a much larger clone is just one base distant, this may be a read error. The chain is built from TRBV6-1 and TRBJ2-7; unclear D gene. This CDR3 is built from 11 residues. Trimming took 9 bases from V and 3 from J, leaving 9 bases between them. Germline assignment: CDR1 MNHNS and CDR2 SASEGT. The CDR3 sequence: CASWSYYEQYF. The DNA of the CDR3 is TGTGCCAGTTGGAGTTACTACGAGCAGTACTTC.

With regard to this clonotype: It may be a read error: a sequence one base away is much more abundant. V and J are TRBV7-6 and TRBJ1-5, with D uncertain. Germline CDR1 and CDR2: SGHVS and FNYEAQ. The ends were cut back, 3 bases at V and 0 bases at J, with 9 bases in the middle. This CDR3 spans 15 amino acids. The CDR3 reads CASSLDESSNQPQHF. In DNA, the CDR3 is TGTGCCAGCAGCTTGGATGAAAGTAGCAATCAGCCCCAGCATTTT.

Points on this clonotype: This may arise from a read error, as a much more abundant clone is one base away. The chain is built from TRBV20-1 and TRBJ2-7; TRBD1 might be the D (7 bases). The germline gives CDR1 DFQATT, CDR2 SNEGSKA (reference sequence). The CDR3 contains 15 residues. V was shortened by 1 base and J by 5 bases, with 18 bases between the two germline ends. The CDR3 here is CSARVEGQGGHEQYF. The CDR3 bases are TGCAGTGCTAGAGTTGAGGGCCAGGGGGGCCACGAGCAGTACTTC.

This clonotype was counted a single time. A much larger clone lies one base from this, so it may be a read error. DNA for the CDR3: TGTGCCAGCAGCCAAATAGCAGGCGATCAGTACTTC. Its translation: CASSQIAGDQYF. The chain links TRBV3-1 to TRBJ2-7; D is uncertain. CDR1 is LGHDT and CDR2 is YNNKEL in the germline V gene (reference sequence). CDR3 length equals 12 residues. V lost 2 bases, J lost 10 bases, and 12 bases lay in between.

Notes on this clonotype: A much larger clone is a single base away; this may be a read error. The chain joins TRBV6-9 to TRBJ2-2, with 7 bases identical to TRBD1. Germline V gives CDR1 MNHGY, CDR2 SVAAGI. CDR3 length equals 13 residues. With 4 bases clipped from V and 7 bases from J, the junction kept 3 bases outside the gene matches. Here the CDR3 reads CASSLQGNGELFF. CDR3 in DNA: TGTGCCAGCAGTTTACAGGGGAACGGGGAGCTGTTTTTT.

This clonotype occurred a few times. The chain employs TRBV29-1 and TRBJ1-5; TRBD1 matches at 7 bases. Germline assignment: CDR1 SQVTM and CDR2 ANQGSEA. V lost 6 bases and J lost 5; bases outside the gene matches: 7. This CDR3 spans 13 amino acids. The CDR3 loop reads CSVETGMDQPQHF. In DNA, the CDR3 is TGCAGCGTAGAGACAGGGATGGATCAGCCCCAGCATTTT.

As concerns this clonotype: Just one base apart from a much larger clone, this may be a read error. No conserved phenylalanine or tryptophan ends this CDR3, so it is likely a read error. This chain uses TRBV20-1 with TRBJ2-5; 8 bases are a match to TRBD2. Germline V CDR1 and CDR2: DFQATT, SNEGSKA (reference sequence). The V gene end was trimmed by 6 bases and the J gene end by 2 bases; junction bases not matched to a gene: 11. The CDR3 extends over 15 amino acids. The DNA for the CDR3 is TGCAGTGCCATAAGCGGGAGAGCGATTCAAGAGACCCAGTACCTC. Protein: CSAISGRAIQETQYL.

This clonotype appeared many times. The CDR3 DNA is TGTGCCAGCAGTCCCGAAGGGGGCCTGCCCCAGCATTTT. It codes for CASSPEGGLPQHF. The gene calls are TRBV12-3 or TRBV12-4 and TRBJ1-5, with 7 bases identical to TRBD1. This CDR3 is 13 amino acids long. V shed 5 bases, J shed 9 bases, and the junction held 7 bases outside the gene matches.

In its sample, this clonotype was seen many times. The gene calls are TRBV5-1 and TRBJ2-3; no firm D call. Germline V CDR1 and CDR2: SGHRS, YFSETQ. Trimming pared 0 bases from V and 4 bases from J, leaving 9 bases between. The CDR3 loop spans 14 amino acids. The CDR3 loop reads CASSLGPTADTQYF. The CDR3, as DNA: TGCGCCAGCAGCTTGGGACCGACGGCAGATACGCAGTATTTT.

Concerning this clonotype: A much larger clone is a single base away; this may be a read error. The V and J genes are TRBV20-1 and TRBJ2-1; D gene uncertain. CDR1 and CDR2 (germline): DFQATT, SNEGSKA (reference sequence). Trimming removed 6 bases at V and 10 bases at J, with 13 bases between. The CDR3 has 11 residues. CDR3 DNA: TGCAGTGCCGGTCACCCCTACGAGCAGTTCTTC. Protein product: CSAGHPYEQFF.